The TCR beta chain described here comes from a study of blood T cell repertoires in COVID-19. Across the study: The United States, Italy and Spain provided the acute and convalescent COVID-19 samples. In each case, the material was cDNA or gDNA derived from T cells, B-cell-depleted T cells, or PBMCs.

From germline, CDR1 is LGHNA and CDR2 YNFKEQ. With 6 bases removed from V and 5 bases from J, the gap between germline ends came to 19 bases. This CDR3 contains 16 residues. In the original workflow: Amplification of reference gene primers provided the estimated nucleated cell counts. The table came from immunoSEQ multiplex PCR; TCRdb's copy has only in-frame clones and leaves some out. Clone size and the V and J calls come from that table; the DNA yielded D and trimming. The sample holds 100,000 to 150,000 clones, approximately 90% seen once. Material for sequencing was peripheral blood. The receptor's source is a human donor in a cohort sampled during active COVID-19. This chain joins TRBV4-2 and TRBJ2-2; D is possibly TRBD2 (6 bases). Here the CDR3 DNA reads TGTGCCAGCAGAACCCGGGAGCTAGGAGGGACCGGGGAGCTGTTTTTT. Encoded protein: CASRTRELGGTGELFF.